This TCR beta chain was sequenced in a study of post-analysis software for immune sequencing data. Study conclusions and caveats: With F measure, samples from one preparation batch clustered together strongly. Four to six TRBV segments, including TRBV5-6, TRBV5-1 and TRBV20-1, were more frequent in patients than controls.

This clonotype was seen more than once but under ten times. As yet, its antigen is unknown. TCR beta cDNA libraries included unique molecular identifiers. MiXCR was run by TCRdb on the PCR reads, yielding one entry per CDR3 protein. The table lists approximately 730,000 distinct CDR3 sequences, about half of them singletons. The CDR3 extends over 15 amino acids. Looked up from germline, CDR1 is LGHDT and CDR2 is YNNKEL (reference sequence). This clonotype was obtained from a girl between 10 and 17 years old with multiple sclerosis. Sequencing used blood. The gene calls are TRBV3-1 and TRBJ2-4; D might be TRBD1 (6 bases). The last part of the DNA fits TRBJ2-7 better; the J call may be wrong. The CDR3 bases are TGTGCCAGCAGCCAAGAAACACAGGGCACCGACGAGCAGTACTTC. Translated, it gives CASSQETQGTDEQYF.